One and the same sample provided the 17 T cell receptor beta chains below, sequenced in a study of shared clonotypes between healthy human individuals. Only in-frame clones appear in the TCRdb table, and some are missing; sequencing was by immunoSEQ multiplex PCR. The table records some 2,500,000 clones, roughly 93% of them present only once. The sequenced sample consisted of naive CD4+ T cells from PBMCs. The subset: CD45RA+ positively selected. All receptors derive from a young man in good health. Some clones in this sample may be carry-over from other donors' samples.

The rearrangement uses TRBV10-3 and TRBJ2-5, with 7 positions matching TRBD2. The closer fit of TRBJ2-7 to the DNA end suggests the J call may be wrong. CDR3 length: 12 residues. CDR1 and CDR2 from the germline V gene are ENHRY and SYGVKD. The CDR3 is CAISSSGYEQYF. The CDR3 bases are TGTGCCATCAGTAGTAGCGGGTACGAGCAGTACTTC.

V and J are TRBV4-1 and TRBJ2-2; TRBD2 matches at 7 bases. The CDR3 is made up of 19 amino acids. Germline loops: CDR1 MGHRA, CDR2 YSYEKL. V dropped 4 bases and J dropped 4; count of bases not matched to a gene: 18. The CDR3 region has the DNA TGCGCCAGCAGCCGCGTACCCGGACTAGGGGCGCCGAGCACCGGGGAGCTGTTTTTT. Its translation is CASSRVPGLGAPSTGELFF.

The count of this clone is one. V is TRBV4-3 and J is TRBJ2-5, with 7 bases aligning to TRBD1. The J segment lost 5 bases and the V segment lost 3 bases, leaving 9 bases of the junction unmatched. CDR1 LGHNA and CDR2 YSLEER come from the germline V gene. The CDR3 has 15 amino acids. CDR3 DNA sequence: TGCGCCAGCAGCCAGGCACCGCAGGGGGACGAGACCCAGTACTTC. Amino acid sequence: CASSQAPQGDETQYF.

The chain joins TRBV5-1 to TRBJ2-1; D remains ambiguous. The CDR3 extends over 12 amino acids. The germline V and J ends were trimmed by 7 bases and 8 bases, with 13 bases remaining between them. Germline values: CDR1 SGHRS, CDR2 YFSETQ. DNA of the CDR3: TGCGCCAGCGGCCCAACTCAGGATGAGCAGTTCTTC. Translated: CASGPTQDEQFF. The whole variable domain, filled in from reference TRBV5-1 and TRBJ2-1, reads KAGVTQTPRYLIKTRGQQVTLSCSPISGHRSVSWYQQTPGQGLQFLFEYFSETQRNKGNFPGRFSGRQFSNSRSEMNVSTLELGDSALYLCASGPTQDEQFFGPGTRLTVL.

The chain has TRBV5-1 and TRBJ2-1; possible D gene TRBD2, 6 bases. Trimming left V 7 bases short and J 4 bases short, with 12 bases between. CDR3 size: 13 residues. From germline, CDR1 is SGHRS and CDR2 YFSETQ. The CDR3 loop is CASRDSQYNEQFF. CDR3 nucleotide sequence: TGCGCCAGCCGGGACTCGCAGTACAATGAGCAGTTCTTC.

V usage is TRBV7-8 and J usage is TRBJ2-5; 11 bases line up with TRBD2. This CDR3 has 15 amino acids. The V segment lost 5 bases and the J segment 5 bases; nucleotides outside the gene matches: 7. Germline CDR1 and CDR2: SGHVS and FQNEAQ. Here the CDR3 reads CASSAQTSGIETQYF. CDR3 coding DNA: TGTGCCAGCAGCGCCCAGACTAGCGGGATCGAGACCCAGTACTTC.

The chain has TRBV10-3 and TRBJ2-7; D is uncertain. This CDR3 has 12 residues. V was clipped by 1 base and J by 5 bases, with 6 bases between them. Germline V lookup: CDR1 ENHRY, CDR2 SYGVKD. CDR3 sequence (DNA): TGTGCCATCAGTGAGTTGGGGAACGAGCAGTACTTC. This sequence encodes CAISELGNEQYF.

V is TRBV4-1 and J is TRBJ2-7; D unresolved. The CDR3 covers 9 residues. From germline, CDR1 is MGHRA and CDR2 YSYEKL. The V end was cut by 9 bases, the J end by 4 bases, with 4 bases between. CDR3 residues: CASPYEQYF. In nucleotides, the CDR3 is TGCGCCAGTCCATACGAGCAGTACTTC.

The gene calls are TRBV4-1 and TRBJ1-5; D is ambiguous. Deletions cut 0 bases from V and 3 bases from J, with 6 bases between. The CDR3 length is 14 residues. Germline V gene lookup returns CDR1 MGHRA and CDR2 YSYEKL. CDR3 loop: CASSQDSYNQPQHF. The DNA for the CDR3 is TGCGCCAGCAGCCAAGACAGTTACAATCAGCCCCAGCATTTT.

With regard to this clone: Other DNA sequences from this sample encode an identical CDR3 as well. The chain couples TRBV6-5 to TRBJ2-6; TRBD2 might be the D (5 bases). The CDR3 is 14 amino acids. V lost 5 bases to trimming and J lost 1 base, with 6 bases between them. Germline values: CDR1 MNHEY, CDR2 SVGAGI. CDR3 loop: CASSRTSGANVLTF. Here the CDR3 DNA reads TGTGCCAGCAGTCGGACTTCTGGGGCCAACGTCCTGACTTTC.

CDR3 coding DNA: TGTGCCACCACTATAACAGGGAGCTCCTATAATTCACCCCTCCACTTT. Its protein is CATTITGSSYNSPLHF. The genes are TRBV15 and TRBJ1-6; maybe TRBD1 (6 bases). The ends were cut back, 7 bases at V and 0 bases at J, with 13 bases in the middle. The germline CDR1 and CDR2 sequences are LNHNV and YYDKDF (reference sequence). The CDR3 has 16 residues.

The V call is TRBV6-5, the J call TRBJ1-1; possibly TRBD1 for D (5 bases). This CDR3 spans 13 amino acids. Trimming took off 2 bases at V and 7 bases at J, with 11 bases between the two ends. Germline V gene data show CDR1 as MNHEY and CDR2 as SVGAGI. Written as DNA, the CDR3 is TGTGCCAGCAGTTACGGTTGGCAGGGTGAAGCTTTCTTT. Protein product: CASSYGWQGEAFF.

The chain recombines TRBV2 with TRBJ2-1, with 10 bases that match TRBD2. V lost 5 bases, J lost 11 bases, and 15 bases stayed unmatched. The CDR3 loop spans 16 amino acids. CDR1 SNHLY and CDR2 FYNNEI come from the germline V gene. CDR3 sequence reads: CASSLTPGLAPTQQFF. The CDR3 DNA sequence: TGTGCCAGCAGTCTTACCCCGGGACTAGCGCCGACTCAGCAGTTCTTC.

A note on this clone: The same CDR3 is also encoded by other DNA sequences in this sample. The chain combines TRBV7-9 with TRBJ2-2, with no clear D. V was pared by 3 bases and J by 1 base, with 3 bases between. The germline V gene has CDR1 SEHNR and CDR2 FQNEAQ (reference sequence). There are 13 residues in the CDR3. CDR3 sequence reads: CASSLLNTGELFF. CDR3 in DNA: TGTGCCAGCAGCTTGCTGAACACCGGGGAGCTGTTTTTT.

This chain joins TRBV7-2 and TRBJ1-5, with D perhaps TRBD1 (5 bases). CDR1 and CDR2 (germline): SGHTA, FQGNSA. Trimming removed 1 base from V and 4 bases from J, with 11 bases in between. The CDR3 totals 15 residues. The CDR3 DNA reads as TGTGCCAGCAGCTTAGGAGGGGAGCGAAATCAGCCCCAGCATTTT. Translation: CASSLGGERNQPQHF.

In nucleotides, the CDR3 is TGTGCCAGCAGCATGGGACACAAAGAGACCCAGTACTTC. This gives the protein CASSMGHKETQYF. V and J are TRBV7-8 and TRBJ2-5; a weak D match, TRBD1 (6 bases). The V and J ends lost 5 bases and 3 bases respectively, with 10 bases between them. The CDR3 is 13 amino acids. Germline-derived CDR1 and CDR2 are SGHVS and FQNEAQ.

CDR3 protein: CASSRTTGAYEQYF. The CDR3 coding sequence is TGTGCCAGCTCACGCACAACAGGGGCCTACGAGCAGTACTTC. The chain recombines TRBV18 with TRBJ2-7; TRBD1 agrees at 7 bases. This CDR3 contains 14 residues. The V and J ends lost 4 bases and 2 bases, in that order; junction bases with no gene match: 5. Looked up from germline, CDR1 is KGHSH and CDR2 is LQKENI.